This T cell receptor (beta chain) is drawn from a study of CD8 T cells in Susac syndrome. Reverse transcription of about 0.5 to 1 ug RNA used random hexamers. With immunoSEQ multiplex PCR, TCR beta CDR3 was amplified across 54 Vbeta and 13 Jbeta. TCRdb reprocessed the immunoSEQ multiplex PCR reads with MiXCR, giving one entry per CDR3 protein. This table holds roughly 400,000 distinct CDR3 sequences, 75% to 90% found once. TCR beta was sequenced from blood CD8+ and CD4+ T cells. Germline assignment: CDR1 MGHRA and CDR2 YSYEKL. V gave up 1 base and J gave up 10 bases; unmatched junction bases: 7. The CDR3 sequence is 14 residues long.

This rearrangement joins TRBV4-1 to TRBJ2-1, with 7 positions matching TRBD2. This TCR derives from a human donor with multiple sclerosis. The sample consisted of CD8+ T cells from PBMCs. CDR3 coding DNA: TGCGCCAGCAGCCAAGCCCCTAGCGGCGAAGAGCAGTTCTTC. This encodes CASSQAPSGEEQFF.